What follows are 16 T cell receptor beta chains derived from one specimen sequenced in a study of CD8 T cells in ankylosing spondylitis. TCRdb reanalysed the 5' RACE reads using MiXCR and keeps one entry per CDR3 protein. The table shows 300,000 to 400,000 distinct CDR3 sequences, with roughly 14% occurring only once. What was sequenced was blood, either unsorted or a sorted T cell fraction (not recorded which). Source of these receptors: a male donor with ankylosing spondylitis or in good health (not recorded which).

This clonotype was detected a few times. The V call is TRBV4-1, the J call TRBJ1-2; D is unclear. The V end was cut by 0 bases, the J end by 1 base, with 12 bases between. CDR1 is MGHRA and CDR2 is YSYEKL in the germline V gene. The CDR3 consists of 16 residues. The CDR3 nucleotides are TGCGCCAGCAGCCAAGAAGCAGACCGATATAACTATGGCTACACCTTC. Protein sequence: CASSQEADRYNYGYTF.

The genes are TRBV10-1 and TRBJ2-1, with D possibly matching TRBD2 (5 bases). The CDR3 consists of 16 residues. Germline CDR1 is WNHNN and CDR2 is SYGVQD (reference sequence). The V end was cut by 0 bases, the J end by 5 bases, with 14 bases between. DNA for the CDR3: TGCGCCAGCAGTGAGTCCCGGGGTCCCTTAAACAATGAGCAGTTCTTC. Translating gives CASSESRGPLNNEQFF.

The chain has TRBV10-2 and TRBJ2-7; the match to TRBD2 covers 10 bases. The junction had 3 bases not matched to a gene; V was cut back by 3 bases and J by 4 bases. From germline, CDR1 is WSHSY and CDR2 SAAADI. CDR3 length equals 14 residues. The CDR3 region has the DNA TGCGCCAGCAGTGAAAGCGGGGGGGCTTACGAGCAGTACTTC. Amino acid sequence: CASSESGGAYEQYF.

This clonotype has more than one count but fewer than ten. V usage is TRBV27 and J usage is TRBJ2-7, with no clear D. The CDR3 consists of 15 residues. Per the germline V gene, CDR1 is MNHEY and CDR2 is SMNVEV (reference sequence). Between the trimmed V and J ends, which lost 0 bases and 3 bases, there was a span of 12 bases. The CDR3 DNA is TGTGCCAGCAGTTTATCTTCGGGCAGAAACTACGAGCAGTACTTC. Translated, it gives CASSLSSGRNYEQYF.

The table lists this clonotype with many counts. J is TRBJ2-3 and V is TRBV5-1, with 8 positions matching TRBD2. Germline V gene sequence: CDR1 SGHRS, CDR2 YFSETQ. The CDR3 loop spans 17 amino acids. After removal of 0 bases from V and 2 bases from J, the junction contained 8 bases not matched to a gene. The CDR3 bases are TGCGCCAGCAGCTTGGGAGGAGCGGGAGCTTACACAGATACGCAGTATTTT. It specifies CASSLGGAGAYTDTQYF.

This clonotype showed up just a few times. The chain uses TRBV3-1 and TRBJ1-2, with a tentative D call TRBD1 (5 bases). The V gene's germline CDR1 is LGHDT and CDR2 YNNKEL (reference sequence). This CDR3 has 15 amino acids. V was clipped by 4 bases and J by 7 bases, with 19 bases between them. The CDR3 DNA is TGTGCCAGCAGCCCCAAAAGGCGGGGCTTCGCTGGCTACACCTTC. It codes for CASSPKRRGFAGYTF. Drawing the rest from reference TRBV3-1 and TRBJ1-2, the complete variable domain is DTAVSQTPKYLVTQMGNDKSIKCEQNLGHDTMYWYKQDSKKFLKIMFSYNNKELIINETVPNRFSPKSPDKAHLNLHINSLELGDSAVYFCASSPKRRGFAGYTFGSGTRLTVV.

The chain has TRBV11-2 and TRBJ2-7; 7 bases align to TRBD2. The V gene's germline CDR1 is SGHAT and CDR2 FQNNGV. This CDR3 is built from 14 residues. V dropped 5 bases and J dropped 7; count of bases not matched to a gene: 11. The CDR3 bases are TGTGCCAGCAGCCCTGAAGCGGGGCCCGGGGAGCAGTACTTC. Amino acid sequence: CASSPEAGPGEQYF.

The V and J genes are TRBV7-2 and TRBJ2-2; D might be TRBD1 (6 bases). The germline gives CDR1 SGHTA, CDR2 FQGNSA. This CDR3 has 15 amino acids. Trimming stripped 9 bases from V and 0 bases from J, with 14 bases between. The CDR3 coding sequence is TGTGCCAGTTCCCAGGGGTTTACGAACACCGGGGAGCTGTTTTTT. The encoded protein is CASSQGFTNTGELFF.

The CDR3 here is CASSLFRPQLGELFF. In DNA form, the CDR3 reads TGTGCCAGCAGTTTATTCAGACCGCAACTCGGGGAGCTGTTTTTT. This chain connects TRBV27 to TRBJ2-2; D uncertain. The germline V gene has CDR1 MNHEY and CDR2 SMNVEV (reference sequence). V lost 1 base to trimming and J lost 7 bases, with 13 bases between them. The CDR3 has 15 amino acids.

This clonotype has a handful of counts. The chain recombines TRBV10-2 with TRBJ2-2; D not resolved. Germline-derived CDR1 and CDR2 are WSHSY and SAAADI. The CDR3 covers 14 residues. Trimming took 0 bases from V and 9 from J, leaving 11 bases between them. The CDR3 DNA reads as TGCGCCAGCAGTGAGTCGGGGTCCAGCCGGGAGCTGTTTTTT. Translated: CASSESGSSRELFF.

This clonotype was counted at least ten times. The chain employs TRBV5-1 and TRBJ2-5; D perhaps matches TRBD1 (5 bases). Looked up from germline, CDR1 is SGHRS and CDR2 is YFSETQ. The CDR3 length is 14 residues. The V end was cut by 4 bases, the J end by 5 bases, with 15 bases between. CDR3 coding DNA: TGCGCCAGCAGCCCAACAGGACCTGGGGAGACCCAGTACTTC. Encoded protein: CASSPTGPGETQYF. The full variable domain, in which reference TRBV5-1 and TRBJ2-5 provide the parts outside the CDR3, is KAGVTQTPRYLIKTRGQQVTLSCSPISGHRSVSWYQQTPGQGLQFLFEYFSETQRNKGNFPGRFSGRQFSNSRSEMNVSTLELGDSALYLCASSPTGPGETQYFGPGTRLLVL.

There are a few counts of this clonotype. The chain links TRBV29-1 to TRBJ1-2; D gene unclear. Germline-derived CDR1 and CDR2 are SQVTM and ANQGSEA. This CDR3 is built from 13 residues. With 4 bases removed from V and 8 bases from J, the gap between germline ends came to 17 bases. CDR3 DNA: TGCAGCGTTGCGGAACCGACGTCCGACGGCTACACCTTC. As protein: CSVAEPTSDGYTF.

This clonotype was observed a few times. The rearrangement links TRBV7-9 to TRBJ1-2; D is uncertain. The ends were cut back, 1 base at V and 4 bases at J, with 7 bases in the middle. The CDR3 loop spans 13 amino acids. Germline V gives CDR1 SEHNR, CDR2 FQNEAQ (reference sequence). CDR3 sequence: CASSLVELYGYTF. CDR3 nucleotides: TGTGCCAGCAGCTTAGTAGAACTCTATGGCTACACCTTC.

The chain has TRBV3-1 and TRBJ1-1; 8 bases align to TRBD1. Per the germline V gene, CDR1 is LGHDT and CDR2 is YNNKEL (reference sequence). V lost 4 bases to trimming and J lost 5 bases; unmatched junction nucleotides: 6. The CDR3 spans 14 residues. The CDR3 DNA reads TGTGCCAGCAGCCCCCGGACAGGGTCTACTGAAGCTTTCTTT. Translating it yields CASSPRTGSTEAFF.

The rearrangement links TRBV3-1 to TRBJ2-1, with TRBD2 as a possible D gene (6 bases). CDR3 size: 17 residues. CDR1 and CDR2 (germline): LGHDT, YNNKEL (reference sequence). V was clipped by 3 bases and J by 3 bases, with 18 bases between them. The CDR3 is CASSQERLWRGYNEQFF. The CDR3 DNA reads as TGTGCCAGCAGCCAGGAAAGACTGTGGCGGGGCTACAATGAGCAGTTCTTC.

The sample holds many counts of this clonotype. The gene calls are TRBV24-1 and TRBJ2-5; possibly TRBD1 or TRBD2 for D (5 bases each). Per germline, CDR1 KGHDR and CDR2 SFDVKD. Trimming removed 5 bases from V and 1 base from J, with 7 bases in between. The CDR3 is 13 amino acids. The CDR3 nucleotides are TGTGCCACCAGTGGGGGGACCCAAGAGACCCAGTACTTC. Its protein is CATSGGTQETQYF.